The entry below describes one T cell receptor (beta chain). Its antigen is currently unknown. This sample is drawn from a study of T cell responses to AZD1222 COVID-19 vaccine. Repertoires were generated with immunoSEQ multiplex PCR, while TCRdb's copy carries only in-frame clones and drops some. The data contain around 220,000 clones, approximately 94% of them seen just once; the ten biggest clones take up about 1.5%. Study conclusions and caveats: Donors skewed white British and female; clonal diversity was possibly underestimated.

The CDR3 is 13 residues long. The germline gives CDR1 SGHAT, CDR2 FQNNGV. V dropped 7 bases and J dropped 7 bases, with 13 bases sitting between them. The sample here was peripheral blood, taken 28 days after the second dose of the MenACWY control vaccine. The sequence was obtained from an adult who received the MenACWY meningococcal vaccine as a control. The J gene is TRBJ2-2, the V gene TRBV11-2, with a tentative D call TRBD2 (6 bases). CDR3 sequence: CASTLLEGGELFF. The CDR3 nucleotides read TGTGCCAGCACCCTATTGGAGGGCGGGGAGCTGTTTTTT.